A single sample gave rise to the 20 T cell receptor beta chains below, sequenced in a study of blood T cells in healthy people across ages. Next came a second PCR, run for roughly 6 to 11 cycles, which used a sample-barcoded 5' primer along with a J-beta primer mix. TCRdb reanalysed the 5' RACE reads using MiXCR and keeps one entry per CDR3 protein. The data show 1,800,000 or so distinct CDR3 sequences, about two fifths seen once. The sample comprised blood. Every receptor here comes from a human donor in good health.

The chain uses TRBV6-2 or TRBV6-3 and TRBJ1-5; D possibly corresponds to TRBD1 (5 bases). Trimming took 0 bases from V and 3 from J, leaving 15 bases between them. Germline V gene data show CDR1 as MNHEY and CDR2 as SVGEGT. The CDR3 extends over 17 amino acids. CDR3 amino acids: CASSYSTGTPSNQPQHF. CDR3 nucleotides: TGTGCCAGCAGTTACTCGACTGGGACGCCCTCCAATCAGCCCCAGCATTTT.

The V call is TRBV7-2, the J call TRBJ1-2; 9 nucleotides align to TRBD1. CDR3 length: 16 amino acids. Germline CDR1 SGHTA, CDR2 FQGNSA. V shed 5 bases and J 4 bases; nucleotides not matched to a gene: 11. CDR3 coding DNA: TGTGCCAGCAGCCCTGGGGGACAGGGTTCGGGCTATGGCTACACCTTC. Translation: CASSPGGQGSGYGYTF.

The DNA of the CDR3 is TGTGCCAGTATTCCTGACAGGGTGAACACTGAAGCTTTCTTT. Protein: CASIPDRVNTEAFF. The V gene is TRBV12-3 or TRBV12-4, the J gene TRBJ1-1; 7 bases line up with TRBD1. The CDR3 spans 14 residues. Trimming removed 9 bases from V and 0 bases from J; junction bases left unmatched: 7.

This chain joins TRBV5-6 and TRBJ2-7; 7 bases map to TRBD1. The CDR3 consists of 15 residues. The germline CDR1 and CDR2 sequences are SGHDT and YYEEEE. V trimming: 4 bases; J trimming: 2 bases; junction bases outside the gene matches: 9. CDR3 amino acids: CASSPDRQGPYEQYF. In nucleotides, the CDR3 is TGTGCCAGCAGCCCGGACAGACAGGGACCCTACGAGCAGTACTTC.

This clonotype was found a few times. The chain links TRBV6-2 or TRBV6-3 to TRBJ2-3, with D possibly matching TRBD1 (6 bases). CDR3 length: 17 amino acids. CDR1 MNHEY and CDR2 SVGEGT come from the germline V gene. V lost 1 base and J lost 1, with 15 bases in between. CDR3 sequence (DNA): TGTGCCAGCAGTTACTACGGACAGACCGAGGGCACAGATACGCAGTATTTT. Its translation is CASSYYGQTEGTDTQYF.

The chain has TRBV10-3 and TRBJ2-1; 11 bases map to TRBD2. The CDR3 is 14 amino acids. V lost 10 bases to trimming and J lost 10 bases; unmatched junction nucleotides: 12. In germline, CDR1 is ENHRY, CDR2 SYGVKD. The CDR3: CATQLAGDYYEQFF. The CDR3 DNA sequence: TGTGCCACACAACTAGCGGGGGACTACTACGAGCAGTTCTTC.

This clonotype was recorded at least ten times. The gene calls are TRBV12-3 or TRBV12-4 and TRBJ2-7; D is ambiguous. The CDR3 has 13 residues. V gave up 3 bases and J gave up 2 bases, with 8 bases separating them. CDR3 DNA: TGTGCCAGCAGTTTGGCCCAACCCTACGAGCAGTACTTC. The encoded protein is CASSLAQPYEQYF.

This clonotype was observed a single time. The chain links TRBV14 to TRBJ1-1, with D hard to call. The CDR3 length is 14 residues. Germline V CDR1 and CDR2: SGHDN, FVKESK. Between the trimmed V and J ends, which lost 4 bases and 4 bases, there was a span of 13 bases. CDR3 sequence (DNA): TGTGCCAGCAGCCTCGGACGAGTGAGCACTGAAGCTTTCTTT. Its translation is CASSLGRVSTEAFF.

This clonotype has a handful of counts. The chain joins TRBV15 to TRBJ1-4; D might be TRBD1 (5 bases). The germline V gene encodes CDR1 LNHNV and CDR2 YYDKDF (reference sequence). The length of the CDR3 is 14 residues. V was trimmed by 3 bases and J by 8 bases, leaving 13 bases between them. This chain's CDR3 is CATSRNPGREKLFF. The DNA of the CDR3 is TGTGCCACCAGCAGGAATCCAGGGAGAGAAAAACTGTTTTTT.

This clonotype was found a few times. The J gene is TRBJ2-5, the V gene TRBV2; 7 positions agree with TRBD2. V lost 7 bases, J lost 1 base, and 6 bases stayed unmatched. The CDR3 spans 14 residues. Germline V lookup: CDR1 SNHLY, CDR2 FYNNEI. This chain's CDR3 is CASNIAGPQETQYF. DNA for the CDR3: TGTGCCAGCAACATAGCGGGTCCCCAAGAGACCCAGTACTTC.

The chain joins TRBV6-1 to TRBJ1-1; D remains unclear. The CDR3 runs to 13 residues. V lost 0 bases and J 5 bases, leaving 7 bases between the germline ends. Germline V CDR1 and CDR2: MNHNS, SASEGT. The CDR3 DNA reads TGTGCCAGCAGTGAAGCAGGCAGGACTGAAGCTTTCTTT. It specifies CASSEAGRTEAFF.

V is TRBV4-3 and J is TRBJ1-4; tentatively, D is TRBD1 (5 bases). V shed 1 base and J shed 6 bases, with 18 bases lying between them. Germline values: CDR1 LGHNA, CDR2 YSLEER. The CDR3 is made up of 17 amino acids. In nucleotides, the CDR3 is TGCGCCAGCAGCCAAGTTTACGGTGCAGGGCGAGATGAAAAACTGTTTTTT. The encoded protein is CASSQVYGAGRDEKLFF.

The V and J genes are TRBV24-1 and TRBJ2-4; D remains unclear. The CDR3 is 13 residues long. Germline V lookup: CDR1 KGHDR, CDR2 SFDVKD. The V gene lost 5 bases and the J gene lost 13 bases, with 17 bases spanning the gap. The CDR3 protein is CATSVGSSYGQYF. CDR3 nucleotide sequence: TGTGCCACCAGTGTTGGGTCCTCCTACGGGCAGTACTTC.

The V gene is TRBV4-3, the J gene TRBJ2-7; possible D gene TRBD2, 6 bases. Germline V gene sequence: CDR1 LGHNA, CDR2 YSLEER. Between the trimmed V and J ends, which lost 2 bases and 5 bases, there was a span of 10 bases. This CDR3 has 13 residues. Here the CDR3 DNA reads TGCGCCAGCAGCCAACTATTAGCGGACGAGCAGTACTTC. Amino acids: CASSQLLADEQYF.

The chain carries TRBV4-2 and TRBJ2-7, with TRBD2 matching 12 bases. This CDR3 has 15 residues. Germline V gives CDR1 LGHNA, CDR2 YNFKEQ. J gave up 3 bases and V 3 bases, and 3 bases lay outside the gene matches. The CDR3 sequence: CASSQTSGGFYEQYF. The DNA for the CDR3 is TGTGCCAGCAGCCAGACTAGCGGGGGTTTCTACGAGCAGTACTTC.

The CDR3 DNA sequence: TGCAGTGCTAGGGGCTCTGTGGGCGACGAGCAGTACTTC. This translates into CSARGSVGDEQYF. The chain couples TRBV20-1 to TRBJ2-7; D remains ambiguous. This CDR3 is 13 amino acids long. Germline-derived CDR1 and CDR2 are DFQATT and SNEGSKA (reference sequence). The V end was cut by 3 bases, the J end by 5 bases, with 14 bases between.

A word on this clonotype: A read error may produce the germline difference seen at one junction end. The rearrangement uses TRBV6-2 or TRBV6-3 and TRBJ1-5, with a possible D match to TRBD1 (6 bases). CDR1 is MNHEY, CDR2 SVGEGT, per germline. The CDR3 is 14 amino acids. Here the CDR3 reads CASSYGGGNQPRHF. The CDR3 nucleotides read TGTGCCAGCAGTTACGGTGGGGGCAATCAGCCCCGGCATTTT.

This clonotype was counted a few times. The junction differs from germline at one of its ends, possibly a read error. The CDR3 spells CASNLFGTEQDTQYF. The CDR3 nucleotides are TGCGCCAGCAACTTGTTTGGGACAGAGCAAGATACGCAGTATTTT. The chain combines TRBV5-1 with TRBJ2-3; 7 positions agree with TRBD1. CDR3 length equals 15 residues. CDR1 and CDR2 (germline): SGHRS, YFSETQ.

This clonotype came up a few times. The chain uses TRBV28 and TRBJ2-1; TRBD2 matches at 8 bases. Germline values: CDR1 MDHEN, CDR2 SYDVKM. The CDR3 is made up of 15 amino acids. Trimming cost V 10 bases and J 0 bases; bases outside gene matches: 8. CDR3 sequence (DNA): TGTGCCACCACGTTAGCGGGGAGCTCCTACAATGAGCAGTTCTTC. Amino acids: CATTLAGSSYNEQFF.

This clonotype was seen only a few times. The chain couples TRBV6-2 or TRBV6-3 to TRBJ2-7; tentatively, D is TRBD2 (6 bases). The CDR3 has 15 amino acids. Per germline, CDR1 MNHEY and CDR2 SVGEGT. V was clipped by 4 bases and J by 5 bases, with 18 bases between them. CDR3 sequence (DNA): TGTGCCAGCAGTTTTACGTCTCGGGGACTCGACGAGCAGTACTTC. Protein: CASSFTSRGLDEQYF.